This T cell receptor (beta chain) originates from a study of CD8 T cells in Susac syndrome. RNA in amounts of roughly 0.5 to 1 ug was reverse transcribed with random hexamers. The immunoSEQ assay covered 54 Vbeta and 13 Jbeta segments for CDR3. TCRdb reprocessed the immunoSEQ multiplex PCR reads via MiXCR and lists one record per CDR3 protein. The table has approximately 100,000 distinct CDR3 sequences, 85% to 95% seen once; the top ten hold about 0.14%. Material: CD4+ T cells from PBMCs. This clonotype was obtained from a human donor in good health.

Here the CDR3 DNA reads TGTGCCAGCAGTGAAAGGCCTACAGGGGGGACCCAGTACTTC. It specifies CASSERPTGGTQYF. The rearrangement joins TRBV6-1 to TRBJ2-5, with 8 nucleotides matching TRBD1. Germline loops: CDR1 MNHNS, CDR2 SASEGT. V lost 2 bases and J lost 7; bases outside the gene matches: 6. The CDR3 sequence is 14 residues long.